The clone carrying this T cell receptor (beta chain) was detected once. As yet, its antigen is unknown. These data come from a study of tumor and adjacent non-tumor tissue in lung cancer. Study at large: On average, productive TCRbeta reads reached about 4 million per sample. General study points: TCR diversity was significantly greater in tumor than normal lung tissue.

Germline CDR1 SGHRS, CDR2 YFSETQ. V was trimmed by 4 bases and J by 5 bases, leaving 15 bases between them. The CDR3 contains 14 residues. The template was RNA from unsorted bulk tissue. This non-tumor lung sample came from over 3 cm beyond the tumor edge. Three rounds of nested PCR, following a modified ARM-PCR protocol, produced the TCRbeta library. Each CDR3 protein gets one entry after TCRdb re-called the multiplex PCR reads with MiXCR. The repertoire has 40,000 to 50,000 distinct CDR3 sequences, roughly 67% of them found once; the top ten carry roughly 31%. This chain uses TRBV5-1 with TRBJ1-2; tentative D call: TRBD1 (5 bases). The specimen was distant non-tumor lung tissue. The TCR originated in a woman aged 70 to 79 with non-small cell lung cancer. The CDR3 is CASSHRRGKYGYTF. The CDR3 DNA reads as TGCGCCAGCAGCCACAGGAGAGGGAAGTATGGCTACACCTTC.